The 3 T cell receptor beta chains in this list originate from one sample, sequenced in a study of T cells in localized non-small cell lung cancer. Assay used: immunoSEQ multiplex PCR; TCRdb lists only in-frame clones, some missing. Of about 40,000 clones detected, approximately 81% appear once; the ten largest clones hold less than 9.5%. The input for sequencing was peripheral blood mononuclear cells, taken before any cancer treatment. The receptors shown here come from a male donor at least 60 years old with stage II lung adenocarcinoma.

The rearrangement links TRBV6-6 to TRBJ1-1; unclear D gene. This CDR3 has 13 residues. Germline values: CDR1 MNHNY, CDR2 SVGAGI (reference sequence). The V and J ends lost 9 bases and 2 bases respectively, with 13 bases between them. The CDR3 DNA sequence: TGTGCCAGTTTAGTCGACCTCAACACTGAAGCTTTCTTT. It is translated as CASLVDLNTEAFF.

Of note for this clone: A read error may account for a junction end that differs from germline. The V and J genes are TRBV11-2 and TRBJ2-2; 8 bases fit TRBD1. Germline V gene lookup returns CDR1 SGHAT and CDR2 FQNNGV. CDR3 length equals 16 residues. CDR3 sequence (DNA): TGTGCCAGCAGCTTAGGGACAGGGTCTAACACCGGGGAGCTGCTTTTT. This encodes CASSLGTGSNTGELLF. Together with reference TRBV11-2 and TRBJ2-2, the CDR3 gives the full variable domain: EAGVAQSPRYKIIEKRQSVAFWCNPISGHATLYWYQQILGQGPKLLIQFQNNGVVDDSQLPKDRFSAERLKGVDSTLKIQPAKLEDSAVYLCASSLGTGSNTGELLFGEGSRLTVL.

The chain carries TRBV5-6 and TRBJ2-7; D is uncertain. This CDR3 has 13 amino acids. Germline CDR1 is SGHDT and CDR2 is YYEEEE. V lost 4 bases, J lost 3 bases, and 11 bases lay in between. DNA for the CDR3: TGTGCCAGCAGCCTTGGTGGCCACTACGAGCAGTACTTC. Amino acids: CASSLGGHYEQYF.